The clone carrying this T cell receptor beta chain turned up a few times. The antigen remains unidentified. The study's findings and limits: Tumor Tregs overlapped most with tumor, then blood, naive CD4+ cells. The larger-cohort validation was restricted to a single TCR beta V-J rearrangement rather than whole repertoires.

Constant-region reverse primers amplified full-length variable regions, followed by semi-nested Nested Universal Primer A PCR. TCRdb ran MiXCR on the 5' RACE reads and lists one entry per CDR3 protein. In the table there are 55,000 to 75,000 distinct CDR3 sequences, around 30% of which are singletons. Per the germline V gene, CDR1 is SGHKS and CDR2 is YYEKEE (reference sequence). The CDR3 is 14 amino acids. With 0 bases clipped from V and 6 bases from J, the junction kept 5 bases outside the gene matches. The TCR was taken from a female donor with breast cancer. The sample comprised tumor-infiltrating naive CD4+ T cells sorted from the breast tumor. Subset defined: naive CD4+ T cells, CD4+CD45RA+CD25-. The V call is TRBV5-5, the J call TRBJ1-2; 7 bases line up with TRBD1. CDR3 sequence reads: CASSLAQGFNGYTF. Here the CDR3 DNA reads TGTGCCAGCAGCTTGGCACAGGGGTTCAATGGCTACACCTTC.